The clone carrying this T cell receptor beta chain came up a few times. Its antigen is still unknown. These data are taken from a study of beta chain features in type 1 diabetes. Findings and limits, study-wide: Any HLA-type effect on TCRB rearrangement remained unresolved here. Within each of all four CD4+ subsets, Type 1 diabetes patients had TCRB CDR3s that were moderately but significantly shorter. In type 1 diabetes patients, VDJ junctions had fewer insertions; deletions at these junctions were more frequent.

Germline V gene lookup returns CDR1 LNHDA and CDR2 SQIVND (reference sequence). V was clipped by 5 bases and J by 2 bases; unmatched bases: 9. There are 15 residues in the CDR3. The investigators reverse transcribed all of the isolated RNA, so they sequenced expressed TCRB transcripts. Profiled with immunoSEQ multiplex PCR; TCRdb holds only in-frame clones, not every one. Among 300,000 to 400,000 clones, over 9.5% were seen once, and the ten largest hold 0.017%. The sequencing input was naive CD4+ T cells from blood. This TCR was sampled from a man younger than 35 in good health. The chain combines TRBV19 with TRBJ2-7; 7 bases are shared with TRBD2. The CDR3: CASSAPGLHTYEQYF. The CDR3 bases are TGTGCCAGTAGTGCGCCGGGACTACATACCTACGAGCAGTACTTC. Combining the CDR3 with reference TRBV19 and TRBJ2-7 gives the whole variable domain DGGITQSPKYLFRKEGQNVTLSCEQNLNHDAMYWYRQDPGQGLRLIYYSQIVNDFQKGDIAEGYSVSREKKESFPLTVTSAQKNPTAFYLCASSAPGLHTYEQYFGPGTRLTVT.